This entry lists 22 T cell receptor beta chains sequenced from one sample in a study of breast tumors, draining lymph nodes, adjacent tissues. From the multiplex PCR reads, TCRdb called clonotypes with MiXCR, one entry per CDR3 protein. Of about 53,000 distinct CDR3 sequences in the sample, around 40% were seen once. Sequencing was performed on breast tumor tissue. The source of these receptors is a female donor with breast cancer. Some clones in this sample may be carry-over from other donors' samples.

This clonotype was recorded many times. This sequence joins TRBV10-2 and TRBJ1-6; a possible D gene is TRBD1 (5 bases). From germline, CDR1 is WSHSY and CDR2 SAAADI. Trimming shortened V by 0 bases and J by 9 bases, and 15 bases separated the two germline ends. The CDR3 loop spans 16 amino acids. CDR3 DNA: TGCGCCAGCAGTGAGTCGTCGGGAATTGGGGGTTCACCCCTCCACTTT. Translating it yields CASSESSGIGGSPLHF.

This clonotype was seen ten or more times. Just one base apart from a much larger clone, this may be a read error. This chain links TRBV24-1 with TRBJ2-7, with D tentatively TRBD1 (5 bases). CDR3 size: 13 residues. Germline V gives CDR1 KGHDR, CDR2 SFDVKD. V lost 4 bases and J lost 6, with 12 bases in between. CDR3 DNA: TGTGCCACCAGTGACCTGACAGCACCCGAGCAGTACTTC. Translating gives CATSDLTAPEQYF.

This clonotype was seen ten or more times. The V call is TRBV20-1, the J call TRBJ1-1, with D possibly TRBD1 on 5 matching bases. The V and J ends lost 0 bases and 1 base respectively, with 9 bases between them. Germline assignment: CDR1 DFQATT and CDR2 SNEGSKA (reference sequence). CDR3 length equals 14 residues. The CDR3 nucleotides are TGCAGTGCTAGAGATCAGGGAACGAACACTGAAGCTTTCTTT. This translates into CSARDQGTNTEAFF.

This clonotype was seen a handful of times. The V and J genes are TRBV6-6 and TRBJ1-1, with D perhaps TRBD1 (5 bases). The CDR3 sequence is 14 residues long. The V and J ends lost 2 bases and 0 bases respectively, with 7 bases between them. Germline values: CDR1 MNHNY, CDR2 SVGAGI (reference sequence). This chain's CDR3 is CASSYEGLNTEAFF. The CDR3 DNA is TGTGCCAGCAGTTACGAGGGACTGAACACTGAAGCTTTCTTT.

This clonotype was counted ten times or more. A clone one base away is much larger, so this may be a read error. V and J are TRBV20-1 and TRBJ2-1; TRBD1 matches 10 bases. Trimming cost V 6 bases and J 9 bases; bases outside gene matches: 14. CDR3 size: 15 residues. CDR1 is DFQATT and CDR2 is SNEGSKA in the germline V gene (reference sequence). CDR3: CSATVRGQGSREQFF. CDR3 DNA: TGCAGTGCCACAGTAAGGGGACAGGGGTCTCGTGAGCAGTTCTTC.

This clonotype occurred many times. J is TRBJ2-5 and V is TRBV29-1; the D gene is possibly TRBD2 (6 bases). The V gene lost 7 bases and the J gene lost 2 bases, with 14 bases spanning the gap. The germline gives CDR1 SQVTM, CDR2 ANQGSEA. CDR3 length: 13 residues. Here the CDR3 DNA reads TGCAGCGCGGGGACGGGAGTTCAAGAGACCCAGTACTTC. This gives the protein CSAGTGVQETQYF.

This clonotype appeared a single time. This is likely a read error, given that the CDR3 carries no conserved phenylalanine or tryptophan at its end. The limits of the CDR3 on the DNA are not certain, so only TCRdb's listed CDR3 is given. CDR3 region: CATSRGGLWSPSYNEQSS. This chain uses TRBV15 with TRBJ2-1; the tabulated D call, TRBD1, remains unverified against the DNA. The CDR3 is 18 amino acids long, termini counted. Germline V CDR1 and CDR2: LNHNV, YYDKDF (reference sequence).

This clonotype was picked up many times. The V and J genes are TRBV24-1 and TRBJ1-5, with 10 bases fitting TRBD1. CDR3 length: 20 amino acids. V was pared by 4 bases and J by 5 bases, with 19 bases of the junction left unmatched. Per the germline V gene, CDR1 is KGHDR and CDR2 is SFDVKD. CDR3 DNA: TGTGCCACCAGTGACTCGGTTGGGACAGGGGCATTGCGGGACCATCAGCCCCAGCATTTT. This codes for CATSDSVGTGALRDHQPQHF.

This clonotype was seen at least ten times. The chain joins TRBV20-1 to TRBJ2-4, with 8 bases fitting TRBD2. The CDR3 totals 14 residues. The junction had 2 bases not matched to a gene; V was cut back by 2 bases and J by 2 bases. Germline values: CDR1 DFQATT, CDR2 SNEGSKA (reference sequence). The CDR3 bases are TGCAGTGCTAGACCTAGCGGGTCCAAAAACATTCAGTACTTC. It specifies CSARPSGSKNIQYF.

This clonotype was seen many times. With a much larger clone just one base away, this may be a read error. The chain is built from TRBV20-1 and TRBJ2-5; D uncertain. CDR1 is DFQATT and CDR2 is SNEGSKA in the germline V gene (reference sequence). The CDR3 loop spans 12 amino acids. This CDR3 is CSARLIEETPYF. CDR3 coding DNA: TGCAGTGCTAGATTAATTGAGGAGACCCCGTACTTC.

The CDR3 here is CSVDLYEQFF. CDR3 nucleotide sequence: TGCAGCGTTGATTTGTATGAGCAGTTCTTC. The genes are TRBV29-1 and TRBJ2-1, with D unclear. Trimming removed 3 bases from V and 8 bases from J, with 5 bases in between. This CDR3 region has 10 residues. Germline CDR1 and CDR2: SQVTM and ANQGSEA.

This clonotype was observed many times. The rearrangement uses TRBV6-1 and TRBJ2-5; the D is unclear. The length of the CDR3 is 12 residues. Germline-derived CDR1 and CDR2 are MNHNS and SASEGT. V was pared by 6 bases and J by 5 bases, with 10 bases between. The DNA of the CDR3 is TGTGCCAGCAGCCGTATTGGGGAGACCCAGTACTTC. This codes for CASSRIGETQYF.

The sample holds many counts of this clonotype. CDR3 sequence (DNA): TGCGCCAGCAGCTTGAGGGGACAGGGCTATGGCTACACCTTC. It translates to CASSLRGQGYGYTF. The chain links TRBV5-1 to TRBJ1-2, with TRBD1 identical over 9 bases. V was clipped by 1 base and J by 4 bases; unmatched bases: 2. Germline V gene sequence: CDR1 SGHRS, CDR2 YFSETQ. The CDR3 is 14 amino acids.

The chain uses TRBV7-9 and TRBJ2-3; 12 nucleotides align to TRBD2. J lost 4 bases, V lost 5 bases, and 16 bases had no gene match. Germline CDR1 is SEHNR and CDR2 is FQNEAQ (reference sequence). CDR3 length: 19 residues. The CDR3 nucleotides read TGTGCCAGCAGCCGGGCACAACCGGGACTAGCGGGCGGGGCAGATACGCAGTATTTT. Its protein is CASSRAQPGLAGGADTQYF.

This clonotype has a count of ten or more. V is TRBV6-6 and J is TRBJ1-2; no clear D. Germline V gives CDR1 MNHNY, CDR2 SVGAGI (reference sequence). The V end was cut by 6 bases, the J end by 7 bases, with 18 bases between. The CDR3 runs to 14 residues. Here the CDR3 reads CASRSSVRDSGYTF. As DNA, the CDR3 is TGTGCCAGCAGATCGTCGGTGCGAGATAGTGGCTACACCTTC.

There are many counts of this clonotype. The chain combines TRBV20-1 with TRBJ2-6; 8 bases align to TRBD2. The CDR3 sequence is 17 residues long. Germline V gene lookup returns CDR1 DFQATT and CDR2 SNEGSKA (reference sequence). The ends lost 1 base at V and 4 bases at J; junction bases unmatched: 9. CDR3 amino acids: CSARGGAGVGGANVLTF. The CDR3 DNA sequence: TGCAGTGCTAGAGGTGGAGCGGGAGTTGGCGGGGCCAACGTCCTGACTTTC.

This clonotype was observed many times. This chain uses TRBV5-1 with TRBJ2-3, with D hard to call. The CDR3 sequence is 13 residues long. Germline V gene data show CDR1 as SGHRS and CDR2 as YFSETQ. The V and J ends lost 0 bases and 5 bases respectively, with 7 bases between them. DNA for the CDR3: TGCGCCAGCAGCTTGGGTACAGAAGATACGCAGTATTTT. Protein sequence: CASSLGTEDTQYF.

This clonotype was detected ten times or more. The rearrangement joins TRBV10-3 to TRBJ1-2, with D maybe TRBD1 (6 bases). The length of the CDR3 is 13 residues. Germline V CDR1 and CDR2: ENHRY, SYGVKD. Trimming took 3 bases from V and 3 from J, leaving 8 bases between them. In DNA, the CDR3 is TGTGCCATCAGTGAAGGGGGTGACTATGGCTACACCTTC. This sequence encodes CAISEGGDYGYTF.

This clonotype came up many times. V gene TRBV10-3 combines with J gene TRBJ1-1, with TRBD1 identical over 9 bases. Germline V lookup: CDR1 ENHRY, CDR2 SYGVKD. With V trimmed by 6 bases and J by 4 bases, 9 bases remained unmatched. The length of the CDR3 is 15 residues. CDR3 sequence: CAIRGTGTLGTEAFF. The CDR3 coding sequence is TGTGCCATCAGGGGGACAGGGACCTTGGGCACTGAAGCTTTCTTT.

Concerning this clonotype: One end of the junction fails to match germline, which may point to a read error. The rearrangement joins TRBV6-2 or TRBV6-3 to TRBJ2-1; D possibly corresponds to TRBD1 (7 bases). The CDR3 extends over 15 amino acids. Germline CDR1 is MNHEY and CDR2 is SVGEGT. CDR3 sequence (DNA): TGTGCCAGCAGGGACACAGGGGACTCCTACAATGAGCGGTTCTTC. Translation: CASRDTGDSYNERFF.

The chain combines TRBV11-2 with TRBJ2-1; tentative D call: TRBD1 (6 bases). The CDR3 has 13 residues. V lost 0 bases to trimming and J lost 9 bases, with 9 bases between them. Germline V lookup: CDR1 SGHAT, CDR2 FQNNGV. The CDR3 DNA is TGTGCCAGCAGCTTAGATTTAGGGGGTGAGCAGTTCTTC. Translating it yields CASSLDLGGEQFF. Based on the CDR3 plus reference TRBV11-2 and TRBJ2-1, the full variable domain is EAGVAQSPRYKIIEKRQSVAFWCNPISGHATLYWYQQILGQGPKLLIQFQNNGVVDDSQLPKDRFSAERLKGVDSTLKIQPAKLEDSAVYLCASSLDLGGEQFFGPGTRLTVL.

Ten or more counts support this clonotype. The chain carries TRBV6-4 and TRBJ2-2, with D possibly being TRBD2 (6 bases). V lost 5 bases to trimming and J lost 6 bases, with 13 bases between them. Germline values: CDR1 MRHNA, CDR2 SNTAGT. This CDR3 is built from 14 residues. The CDR3 DNA reads TGTGCCAGCAGTCCGGGAGCGACTGCCGGGGAGCTGTTTTTT. The encoded protein is CASSPGATAGELFF.